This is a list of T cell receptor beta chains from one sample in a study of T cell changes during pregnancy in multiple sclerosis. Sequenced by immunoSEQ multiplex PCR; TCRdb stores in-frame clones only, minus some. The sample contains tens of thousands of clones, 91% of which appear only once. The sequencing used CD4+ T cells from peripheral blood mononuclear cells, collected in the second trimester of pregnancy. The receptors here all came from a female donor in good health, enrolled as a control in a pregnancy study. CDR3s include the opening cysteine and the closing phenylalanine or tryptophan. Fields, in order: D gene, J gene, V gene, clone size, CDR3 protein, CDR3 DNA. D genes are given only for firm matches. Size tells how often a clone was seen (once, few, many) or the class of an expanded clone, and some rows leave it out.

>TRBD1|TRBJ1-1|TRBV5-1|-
CASSGGDRGNAFF
TGCGCCAGCAGCGGAGGGGACAGGGGCAATGCTTTCTTT
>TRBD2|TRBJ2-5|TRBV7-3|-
CASSPGTSGTQYF
TGTGCCAGCAGCCCCGGGACTAGCGGGACCCAGTACTTC
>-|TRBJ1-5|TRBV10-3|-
CAIRTPQGPQHF
TGTGCCATCAGGACACCTCAAGGGCCCCAGCATTTT
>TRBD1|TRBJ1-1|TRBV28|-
CASSNRGEAFF
TGTGCCAGCAGCAACAGGGGTGAAGCTTTCTTT
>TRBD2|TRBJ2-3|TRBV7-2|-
CASSSVGGSLGTQYF
TGTGCCAGCAGCTCCGTGGGGGGGAGCCTTGGTACGCAGTATTTT
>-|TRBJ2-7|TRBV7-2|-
CASSLGSTGSYEQYF
TGTGCCAGCAGCTTAGGGTCAACAGGGTCCTACGAGCAGTACTTC
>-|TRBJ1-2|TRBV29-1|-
CSAYQQGYTF
TGCAGCGCCTATCAACAGGGCTACACCTTC
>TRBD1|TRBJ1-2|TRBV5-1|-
CASSLARTGYYGYTF
TGCGCCAGCAGCTTGGCCAGGACAGGGTACTATGGCTACACCTTC
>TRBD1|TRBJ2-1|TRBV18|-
CASSQSGGDEQFF
TGTGCCAGCTCACAATCAGGGGGCGATGAGCAGTTCTTC
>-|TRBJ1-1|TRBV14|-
CASSQRLARTGIANTEAFF
TGTGCCAGCAGCCAGCGCCTCGCCAGGACGGGGATAGCGAACACTGAAGCTTTCTTT
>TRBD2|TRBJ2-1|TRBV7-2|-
CASSSSGGIRGEQFF
TGTGCCAGCAGCTCTAGCGGGGGCATTCGGGGTGAGCAGTTCTTC
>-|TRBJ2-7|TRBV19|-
CASSTQGYEQYF
TGTGCCAGTAGTACACAGGGATACGAGCAGTACTTC
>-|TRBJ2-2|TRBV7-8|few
CASSLGGTTGELFF
TGTGCCAGCAGCTTAGGTGGGACTACCGGGGAGCTGTTTTTT
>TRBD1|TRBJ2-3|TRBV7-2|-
CASSLGGTGFTDTQYF
TGTGCCAGCAGCTTAGGGGGGACAGGGTTTACAGATACGCAGTATTTT
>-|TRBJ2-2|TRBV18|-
CASLPRESTGELFF
TGTGCCAGCTTACCCCGGGAAAGCACCGGGGAGCTGTTTTTT
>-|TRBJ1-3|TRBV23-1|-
CASSEVSGNTIYF
TGCGCCAGCAGCGAGGTCTCTGGAAACACCATATATTTT
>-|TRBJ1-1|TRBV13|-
CASSPPVGWNTEAFF
TGTGCCAGCAGCCCCCCAGTTGGCTGGAACACTGAAGCTTTCTTT
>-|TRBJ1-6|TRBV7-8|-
CASSFAGKNSPLHF
TGTGCCAGCAGCTTTGCAGGGAAGAATTCACCCCTCCACTTT
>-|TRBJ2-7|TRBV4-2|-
CASSQGGSLTYEQYF
TGTGCCAGCAGCCAAGGAGGCAGCCTGACCTACGAGCAGTACTTC
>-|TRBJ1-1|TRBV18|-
CASSPGTTNTEAFF
TGTGCCAGCTCACCCGGGACAACAAACACTGAAGCTTTCTTT
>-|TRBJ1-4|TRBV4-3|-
CASSQDLGGNSEKLFF
TGCGCCAGCAGCCAAGATCTAGGGGGAAATAGTGAAAAACTGTTTTTT
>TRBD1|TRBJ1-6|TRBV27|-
CASSSTGGRNSPLHF
TGTGCCAGCAGTTCGACAGGGGGCCGTAATTCACCCCTCCACTTT
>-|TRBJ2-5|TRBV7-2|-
CASSLEGHFGETQYF
TGTGCCAGCAGCTTAGAGGGACACTTCGGAGAGACCCAGTACTTC